The clone carrying this TCR beta chain appeared a single time. The antigen remains undetermined. Produced via immunoSEQ multiplex PCR; TCRdb's table is partial and in-frame only. Among 85,000 to 95,000 clones listed, 85% to 90% were seen once. In germline, CDR1 is SGHTA, CDR2 FQGTGA. V lost 8 bases and J 7 bases, leaving 24 bases between the germline ends. The CDR3 is 17 residues long. The source of the sample is a study of identifying expanded T cells in peripheral blood. General study results and limits: Over around two and four weeks, about 15 and 19 clones changed, versus roughly 1.1 between replicates. Approximately two-week clone count variance significantly increased as total template count grew.

No infections or other immune events were documented during collection. This sequence joins TRBV7-3 and TRBJ1-6; D call uncertain. The TCR originated in a person between 18 and 75 years old in good health. Sequenced material: blood. The CDR3 reads CASGPPGPGPSNSPLHF. In nucleotides, the CDR3 is TGTGCCAGCGGACCACCGGGTCCCGGCCCCTCAAATTCACCCCTCCACTTT.